One sample yielded the 26 T cell receptor beta chains listed below, sequenced in a study of blood T cell repertoires in COVID-19. The protocol was immunoSEQ multiplex PCR, while the TCRdb copy is restricted to in-frame clones and leaves out a portion. The data show 150,000 to 200,000 clones, roughly 77% seen once. Sample: peripheral blood. These TCRs come from a woman aged 80 or older with COVID-19, enrolled during active disease.

CDR3 nucleotides: TGTGCCAGCAGTGAAGGGGGGGGCTATCAGCCCCAGCATTTT. The encoded protein is CASSEGGGYQPQHF. J is TRBJ1-5 and V is TRBV2; tentatively, D is TRBD1 (6 bases). This CDR3 has 14 residues. Germline V lookup: CDR1 SNHLY, CDR2 FYNNEI. Trimming took 1 base from V and 5 from J, leaving 9 bases between them. The entire variable domain, with the rest obtained from reference TRBV2 and TRBJ1-5, is as follows: EPEVTQTPSHQVTQMGQEVILRCVPISNHLYFYWYRQILGQKVEFLVSFYNNEISEKSEIFDDQFSVERPDGSNFTLKIRSTKLEDSAMYFCASSEGGGYQPQHFGDGTRLSIL.

About this clone: Additional DNA sequences in this sample encode the identical CDR3. Written as DNA, the CDR3 is TGCAGCGTTGAAAGACAGGCTGGAAACACCATATATTTT. Protein product: CSVERQAGNTIYF. The chain uses TRBV29-1 and TRBJ1-3; TRBD1 is a possible D gene (6 bases). Trimming cost V 2 bases and J 2 bases, with 7 bases left between them. Germline V gene sequence: CDR1 SQVTM, CDR2 ANQGSEA. The CDR3 consists of 13 residues.

This clone appeared a few times. The J gene is TRBJ2-2, the V gene TRBV19, with a weak D call TRBD2 (5 bases). The CDR3 extends over 13 amino acids. Trimming cost V 5 bases and J 7 bases, with 11 bases left between them. Germline-derived CDR1 and CDR2 are LNHDA and SQIVND (reference sequence). The CDR3 sequence is CASSPYRGGELFF. The CDR3 DNA reads as TGTGCCAGTAGTCCTTACCGGGGCGGGGAGCTGTTTTTT.

The gene calls are TRBV6-5 and TRBJ1-1, with D possibly matching TRBD1 (6 bases). The germline V gene encodes CDR1 MNHEY and CDR2 SVGAGI. V was shortened by 4 bases and J by 1 base, with 7 bases between the two germline ends. The CDR3 extends over 13 amino acids. CDR3 sequence reads: CASSWTENTEAFF. CDR3 nucleotides: TGTGCCAGCAGTTGGACAGAGAACACTGAAGCTTTCTTT.

The CDR3 sequence: CASSPAARLGNTEAFF. Written as DNA, the CDR3 is TGTGCCAGCTCACCGGCAGCCCGGCTAGGGAACACTGAAGCTTTCTTT. This chain connects TRBV18 to TRBJ1-1; D ambiguous. Trimming pared 3 bases from V and 1 base from J, leaving 15 bases between. Germline-derived CDR1 and CDR2 are KGHSH and LQKENI. This CDR3 comprises 16 residues. The entire variable domain, with the rest obtained from reference TRBV18 and TRBJ1-1, is as follows: NAGVMQNPRHLVRRRGQEARLRCSPMKGHSHVYWYRQLPEEGLKFMVYLQKENIIDESGMPKERFSAEFPKEGPSILRIQQVVRGDSAAYFCASSPAARLGNTEAFFGQGTRLTVV.

J is TRBJ2-5 and V is TRBV2; TRBD1 agrees at 7 bases. Germline CDR1 reads SNHLY; CDR2 reads FYNNEI. The CDR3 is 12 amino acids. V shed 6 bases and J 11 bases; nucleotides not matched to a gene: 9. The CDR3 DNA is TGTGCCAGCAGGGTAGGGGGCTCCTCACAGTACTTC. Its protein product is CASRVGGSSQYF.

The rearrangement uses TRBV7-6 and TRBJ1-1, with D possibly matching TRBD1 (5 bases). V was trimmed by 2 bases and J by 3 bases, leaving 7 bases between them. The CDR3 extends over 13 amino acids. Germline CDR1 SGHVS, CDR2 FNYEAQ. DNA for the CDR3: TGTGCCAGCAGCTTAAGGGGTGACACTGAAGCTTTCTTT. As protein: CASSLRGDTEAFF. Full variable domain (remainder filled in from reference TRBV7-6 and TRBJ1-1): GAGVSQSPRYKVTKRGQDVALRCDPISGHVSLYWYRQALGQGPEFLTYFNYEAQQDKSGLPNDRFSAERPEGSISTLTIQRTEQRDSAMYRCASSLRGDTEAFFGQGTRLTVV.

The chain recombines TRBV18 with TRBJ2-1, with 7 bases fitting TRBD2. V shed 3 bases and J 8 bases; nucleotides not matched to a gene: 7. The CDR3 is made up of 14 amino acids. Germline V lookup: CDR1 KGHSH, CDR2 LQKENI. CDR3 protein: CASSPDAGVYEQFF. Here the CDR3 DNA reads TGTGCCAGCTCACCGGACGCGGGAGTCTATGAGCAGTTCTTC.

The chain's CDR3 is CASSVTGTYNEQFF. DNA of the CDR3: TGTGCCAGCAGCGTTACAGGGACCTACAATGAGCAGTTCTTC. The chain combines TRBV11-3 with TRBJ2-1; possible D gene TRBD1, 6 bases. The CDR3 has 14 amino acids. Germline V lookup: CDR1 SGHNT, CDR2 YENEEA. Between the trimmed V and J ends, which lost 5 bases and 2 bases, there was a span of 10 bases.

The rearrangement uses TRBV4-1 and TRBJ2-1; TRBD2 matches 7 bases. The V segment lost 0 bases and the J segment 9 bases; nucleotides outside the gene matches: 11. CDR3 size: 16 residues. From germline, CDR1 is MGHRA and CDR2 YSYEKL. CDR3 in DNA: TGCGCCAGCAGCCAAGATGGGGGACTAACTGACGGTGAGCAGTTCTTC. Its protein product is CASSQDGGLTDGEQFF.

The chain uses TRBV5-4 and TRBJ1-2, with D hard to call. The CDR3 totals 13 residues. V gave up 1 base and J gave up 5 bases, with 9 bases separating them. Per the germline V gene, CDR1 is SGHNT and CDR2 is YYREEE (reference sequence). This CDR3 is CASSLRSVYGYTF. In DNA form, the CDR3 reads TGTGCCAGCAGCTTGCGCAGCGTTTATGGCTACACCTTC. The full variable domain, completed using reference TRBV5-4 and TRBJ1-2, is ETGVTQSPTHLIKTRGQQVTLRCSSQSGHNTVSWYQQALGQGPQFIFQYYREEENGRGNFPPRFSGLQFPNYSSELNVNALELDDSALYLCASSLRSVYGYTFGSGTRLTVV.

The CDR3 nucleotides are TGTGCCAGCAGCTTATCCACTGGGGACAGGGGAAGGGACACCGGGGAGCTGTTTTTT. This sequence encodes CASSLSTGDRGRDTGELFF. The chain is built from TRBV13 and TRBJ2-2; the match to TRBD1 covers 10 bases. This CDR3 contains 19 residues. The J segment lost 3 bases and the V segment lost 2 bases, leaving 12 bases of the junction unmatched. The germline V gene encodes CDR1 PRHDT and CDR2 FYEKMQ (reference sequence). The variable domain in full, with the rest retrieved from reference TRBV13 and TRBJ2-2, is AAGVIQSPRHLIKEKRETATLKCYPIPRHDTVYWYQQGPGQDPQFLISFYEKMQSDKGSIPDRFSAQQFSDYHSELNMSSLELGDSALYFCASSLSTGDRGRDTGELFFGEGSRLTVL.

This clone was recorded only once. The chain uses TRBV11-2 and TRBJ2-5, with 8 bases that match TRBD2. Per the germline V gene, CDR1 is SGHAT and CDR2 is FQNNGV. This CDR3 spans 18 amino acids. J was trimmed by 2 bases and V by 5 bases; bases with no gene match: 16. The CDR3 sequence is CASSLPGGAGAVQETQYF. The CDR3 nucleotides read TGTGCCAGCAGCCTCCCTGGGGGAGCGGGGGCCGTTCAAGAGACCCAGTACTTC.

The chain joins TRBV14 to TRBJ2-7; TRBD1 might be the D (6 bases). Trimming took 5 bases from V and 4 from J, leaving 15 bases between them. The CDR3 spans 14 residues. The germline gives CDR1 SGHDN, CDR2 FVKESK. The CDR3 is CASSKQGVGYEQYF. The CDR3 DNA reads as TGTGCCAGCAGCAAACAGGGTGTAGGGTACGAGCAGTACTTC.

The CDR3 region has the DNA TGTGCCAGCAGCCAAACCACAGGAAACTATGGCTACACCTTC. Residues: CASSQTTGNYGYTF. V and J are TRBV3-1 (or the pseudogene TRBV3-2) and TRBJ1-2; tentatively, D is TRBD1 (5 bases). The CDR3 is made up of 14 amino acids. In germline, CDR1 is LGHDT, CDR2 YNNKEL (reference sequence). Trimming took off 2 bases at V and 2 bases at J, with 9 bases between the two ends.

The chain combines TRBV18 with TRBJ1-6; possible D gene TRBD1, 6 bases. The CDR3 totals 18 residues. Trimming stripped 5 bases from V and 4 bases from J, with 21 bases between. Germline V gives CDR1 KGHSH, CDR2 LQKENI. The CDR3 is CASSLQGGGQTYNSPLHF. The CDR3 region has the DNA TGTGCCAGCTCATTACAGGGCGGAGGACAGACTTATAATTCACCCCTCCACTTT.

The V and J genes are TRBV5-1 and TRBJ1-6; 8 bases match TRBD1. With V trimmed by 0 bases and J by 6 bases, 2 bases remained unmatched. There are 15 residues in the CDR3. Germline lookup yields CDR1 SGHRS and CDR2 YFSETQ. In DNA, the CDR3 is TGCGCCAGCAGCTTGGAAACAGGGGGTAATTCACCCCTCCACTTT. Translated, it gives CASSLETGGNSPLHF.

This clone was seen only a few times. The chain has TRBV4-1 and TRBJ2-1; perhaps TRBD2 as D (6 bases). This CDR3 has 15 residues. The V end lost 0 bases, the J end lost 4 bases, and 10 bases lay between the germline ends. The germline gives CDR1 MGHRA, CDR2 YSYEKL. CDR3 protein: CASSQDLDYYNEQFF. For the CDR3, the DNA is TGCGCCAGCAGCCAAGATCTGGACTATTACAATGAGCAGTTCTTC.

This clone has just a few counts. V gene TRBV5-1 combines with J gene TRBJ2-7, with TRBD1 as a possible D gene (5 bases). Germline loops: CDR1 SGHRS, CDR2 YFSETQ. Deletions cut 1 base from V and 3 bases from J, with 11 bases between. This CDR3 has 14 residues. CDR3 bases: TGCGCCAGCAGCTTGCTACAGGCTGGCTACGAGCAGTACTTC. Its protein is CASSLLQAGYEQYF.

In nucleotides, the CDR3 is TGTGCCAGTAGTTTCCTAGCGCCCTACAATGAGCAGTTCTTC. Residues: CASSFLAPYNEQFF. V and J are TRBV19 and TRBJ2-1; D is possibly TRBD2 (6 bases). In germline, CDR1 is LNHDA, CDR2 SQIVND (reference sequence). The CDR3 spans 14 residues. Trimming pared 5 bases from V and 2 bases from J, leaving 10 bases between.

This rearrangement joins TRBV2 to TRBJ2-3; 7 bases map to TRBD2. Germline CDR1 is SNHLY and CDR2 is FYNNEI. Unmatched junction bases numbered 9, after V lost 4 bases and J lost 2 bases. The CDR3 has 16 residues. The CDR3 sequence: CASSVGRARFTDTQYF. The DNA of the CDR3 is TGTGCCAGCAGTGTGGGGAGGGCCCGCTTCACAGATACGCAGTATTTT. The variable domain in full, with the rest retrieved from reference TRBV2 and TRBJ2-3, is EPEVTQTPSHQVTQMGQEVILRCVPISNHLYFYWYRQILGQKVEFLVSFYNNEISEKSEIFDDQFSVERPDGSNFTLKIRSTKLEDSAMYFCASSVGRARFTDTQYFGPGTRLTVL.

V and J are TRBV7-2 and TRBJ2-1; D is perhaps TRBD2 (5 bases). Germline V gene data show CDR1 as SGHTA and CDR2 as FQGNSA. This CDR3 comprises 16 residues. V was trimmed by 2 bases and J by 2 bases, leaving 13 bases between them. The CDR3 coding sequence is TGTGCCAGCAGCTTACAATCCAGCGGAGCCTACAATGAGCAGTTCTTC. Translating gives CASSLQSSGAYNEQFF.

The chain joins TRBV4-2 to TRBJ2-7; 7 bases align to TRBD2. The V gene end was trimmed by 0 bases and the J gene end by 2 bases; junction bases not matched to a gene: 4. Germline CDR1 and CDR2: LGHNA and YNFKEQ. The CDR3 runs 15 residues. In nucleotides, the CDR3 is TGTGCCAGCAGCCAAGAGTCCGGGACTACCTACGAGCAGTACTTC. This encodes CASSQESGTTYEQYF.

This rearrangement joins TRBV28 to TRBJ2-7; perhaps TRBD1 as D (7 bases). V was clipped by 4 bases and J by 0 bases, with 16 bases between them. This CDR3 has 16 residues. The V gene's germline CDR1 is MDHEN and CDR2 SYDVKM. CDR3 in amino acids: CASSSLQGGHSYEQYF. CDR3 in DNA: TGTGCCAGCAGTTCCCTGCAGGGGGGCCACTCCTACGAGCAGTACTTC.

The chain employs TRBV11-3 and TRBJ1-1, with a weak D call TRBD1 (5 bases). CDR3 length: 13 amino acids. V lost 5 bases and J lost 1, with 8 bases in between. Germline assignment: CDR1 SGHNT and CDR2 YENEEA. CDR3 protein: CASSRQRNTEAFF. The CDR3 nucleotides are TGTGCCAGCAGCCGACAGAGGAACACTGAAGCTTTCTTT.

J is TRBJ1-1 and V is TRBV14, with D hard to call. CDR3 length: 22 amino acids. Per the germline V gene, CDR1 is SGHDN and CDR2 is FVKESK. Trimming took 4 bases from V and 0 from J, leaving 33 bases between them. The DNA of the CDR3 is TGTGCCAGCAGCCCGCACCCAACGACGTCGGTTGGTAGCGACACAATGAACACTGAAGCTTTCTTT. Translation: CASSPHPTTSVGSDTMNTEAFF.